This entry lists 13 T cell receptor beta chains sequenced from one sample in a study of CD8+CD57+ T cells in acquired aplastic anemia. According to the study, genomic DNA was the template for TCR beta VDJ and CDR3 profiling. TCRdb ran MiXCR on the reads and lists one entry per CDR3 protein. The sample has approximately 380,000 distinct CDR3 sequences, approximately 70% seen once. Input material: sorted CD4+, CD8+, or CD8+CD57+ T cells (not recorded which) from PBMCs. These TCRs come from a human donor in good health, serving as a control.

This sequence joins TRBV20-1 and TRBJ1-1; 7 nucleotides align to TRBD1. CDR1 is DFQATT and CDR2 is SNEGSKA in the germline V gene (reference sequence). V lost 5 bases, J lost 4 bases, and 16 bases stayed unmatched. The CDR3 covers 16 residues. The CDR3 DNA reads as TGCAGTGCTGAGATGACAGGGCGGTATGCGACCACTGAAGCTTTCTTT. This sequence encodes CSAEMTGRYATTEAFF.

The chain employs TRBV7-8 and TRBJ2-5, with 8 bases fitting TRBD1. The CDR3 runs 16 residues. Losses at the gene ends were 5 bases for V and 6 bases for J; bases not matched to a gene: 14. Germline values: CDR1 SGHVS, CDR2 FQNEAQ. The CDR3 spells CASSPTGVDNAQTQYF. CDR3 bases: TGTGCCAGCAGCCCGACAGGGGTGGACAATGCGCAGACCCAGTACTTC.

This chain uses TRBV4-1 with TRBJ1-2, with a possible D match to TRBD1 (5 bases). The CDR3 runs 15 residues. Between the trimmed V and J ends, which lost 9 bases and 0 bases, there was a span of 17 bases. CDR1 MGHRA and CDR2 YSYEKL come from the germline V gene. The CDR3 sequence: CARSPKTVTNYGYTF. The CDR3 DNA sequence: TGCGCCAGATCCCCAAAGACAGTGACTAACTATGGCTACACCTTC.

A remark on this clonotype: The junction departs from the called germline gene at one end, perhaps through a read error. The chain carries TRBV5-1 and TRBJ2-2, with no clear D. Germline V gene sequence: CDR1 SGHRS, CDR2 YFSETQ. This CDR3 region has 11 residues. CDR3 amino acids: CASSLERSPYF. The CDR3 nucleotides are TGCGCCAGCAGCTTGGAGAGGAGCCCCTATTTT.

This clonotype was found once. The chain has TRBV7-9 and TRBJ1-3, with a possible D match to TRBD1 (5 bases). Germline V gene sequence: CDR1 SEHNR, CDR2 FQNEAQ (reference sequence). This CDR3 contains 16 residues. Trimming pared 3 bases from V and 0 bases from J, leaving 12 bases between. Here the CDR3 DNA reads TGTGCCAGCAGCTTTAGGGAGGGGAGCTCTGGAAACACCATATATTTT. Its protein is CASSFREGSSGNTIYF. Complete variable domain (other parts from reference TRBV7-9 and TRBJ1-3): DTGVSQNPRHKITKRGQNVTFRCDPISEHNRLYWYRQTLGQGPEFLTYFQNEAQLEKSRLLSDRFSAERPKGSFSTLEIQRTEQGDSAMYLCASSFREGSSGNTIYFGEGSWLTVV.

This clonotype has only one observation. J is TRBJ2-3 and V is TRBV6-6, with D unclear. The CDR3 extends over 15 amino acids. The V gene lost 0 bases and the J gene lost 8 bases, with 15 bases spanning the gap. Germline V CDR1 and CDR2: MNHNY, SVGAGI (reference sequence). The CDR3 spells CASSYSTIITLTQYF. CDR3 in DNA: TGTGCCAGCAGTTACTCTACCATTATCACACTTACGCAGTATTTT.

Here the CDR3 reads CASSLDRAGPSLETQYF. The CDR3 DNA reads as TGTGCCAGCAGCTTAGATCGGGCAGGGCCCTCGTTGGAGACCCAGTACTTC. The V gene is TRBV7-6, the J gene TRBJ2-5, with D possibly matching TRBD1 (5 bases). The CDR3 covers 17 residues. The V end was cut by 1 base, the J end by 5 bases, with 20 bases between. Germline V gene data show CDR1 as SGHVS and CDR2 as FNYEAQ.

Worth noting for this clonotype: The final CDR3 position lacks the conserved phenylalanine or tryptophan, pointing to a likely read error. The DNA is omitted, as the CDR3 cannot be located on it reliably, and the CDR3 follows TCRdb's listing. The chain uses TRBV7-8 and TRBJ1-5; the table's D call, TRBD1, was not checked against the DNA. Germline loops: CDR1 SGHVS, CDR2 FQNEAQ. The CDR3 comprises 17 residues, both ends counted. The CDR3 reads CASRSLTGEWYIEPHPR.

The genes are TRBV15 and TRBJ2-7; D might be TRBD1 or TRBD2, each matching 5 bases. V was trimmed by 10 bases and J by 5 bases, leaving 24 bases between them. CDR3 length: 15 residues. Looked up from germline, CDR1 is LNHNV and CDR2 is YYDKDF (reference sequence). The CDR3 sequence: CASRIRRGDGHEQYF. CDR3 coding DNA: TGTGCCAGCAGGATACGGAGAGGGGACGGCCACGAGCAGTACTTC.

This clonotype was counted at least ten times. The rearrangement links TRBV4-2 to TRBJ2-5; the match to TRBD2 covers 7 bases. The CDR3 totals 15 residues. With V trimmed by 1 base and J by 5 bases, 7 bases remained unmatched. Germline assignment: CDR1 LGHNA and CDR2 YNFKEQ. CDR3 bases: TGTGCCAGCAGCCAAGCAGTGGCCGGGGGGGAGACCCAGTACTTC. It encodes CASSQAVAGGETQYF.

As regards this clonotype: Germline is not matched at one junction end, which may reflect a read error. The gene calls are TRBV7-8 and TRBJ2-7; either TRBD1 or TRBD2 may fit D (7 bases each). The CDR3 runs 13 residues. The germline V gene encodes CDR1 SGHVS and CDR2 FQNEAQ. CDR3 in amino acids: CASSLTRGSGDDF. DNA for the CDR3: TGTGCCAGCAGCTTAACCAGGGGGAGCGGGGACGACTTC.

J is TRBJ2-7 and V is TRBV20-1, with 7 nucleotides matching TRBD1. Germline V CDR1 and CDR2: DFQATT, SNEGSKA (reference sequence). CDR3 size: 13 residues. Trimming removed 4 bases from V and 3 bases from J; junction bases left unmatched: 6. The CDR3 sequence: CSATDWDSYEQYF. CDR3 coding DNA: TGCAGTGCTACAGATTGGGACAGCTACGAGCAGTACTTC.

This chain's CDR3 is CASSLGPATGEVLFV. The CDR3 DNA follows: TGTGCCAGCAGTCTGGGGCCGGCCACGGGGGAGGTGTTGTTCGTC. The rearrangement joins TRBV2 to TRBJ2-7; perhaps TRBD2 as D (6 bases). This CDR3 contains 15 residues. Germline V gene sequence: CDR1 SNHLY, CDR2 FYNNEI.